These 31 T cell receptor beta chains were sequenced from one sample in a study of T-cell reconstitution after alpha-beta-depleted transplantation in children. Library preparation (for TCRbeta) was performed with unique molecular identifiers. TCRdb passed the PCR reads through MiXCR, listing each CDR3 protein once. The table lists roughly 220,000 distinct CDR3 sequences, approximately 9.7% of them singletons, with 5% to 6% in the top ten. Sequencing used PBMCs from the stem cell graft donor, obtained from the stem cell graft. The source is a human donor who donated a stem cell graft to a child with SCID.

This clonotype was seen at least ten times. The chain is built from TRBV6-1 and TRBJ1-1, with 11 bases that match TRBD1. This CDR3 region has 15 residues. Germline V gene sequence: CDR1 MNHNS, CDR2 SASEGT. J lost 8 bases, V lost 6 bases, and 11 bases had no gene match. The CDR3 DNA reads as TGTGCCAGCAGAACCGGGACAGGGGGAATCACGGAAGCTTTCTTT. Its protein product is CASRTGTGGITEAFF.

This clonotype was picked up many times. This chain uses TRBV11-2 with TRBJ1-1; D call uncertain. Trimming took off 5 bases at V and 3 bases at J, with 13 bases between the two ends. The germline V gene encodes CDR1 SGHAT and CDR2 FQNNGV. The CDR3 consists of 14 residues. The CDR3 DNA follows: TGTGCCAGCAGCCCAGTCGACGGGTACACTGAAGCTTTCTTT. It yields the protein CASSPVDGYTEAFF.

This clonotype was observed a few times. V is TRBV18 and J is TRBJ1-1; D unresolved. The CDR3 length is 14 residues. Germline CDR1 and CDR2: KGHSH and LQKENI. Trimming cost V 4 bases and J 7 bases, with 16 bases left between them. The chain's CDR3 is CASSLSPRGYEAFF. As DNA, the CDR3 is TGTGCCAGCTCACTGAGCCCGCGAGGATATGAAGCTTTCTTT. The full variable domain, with the rest looked up from reference TRBV18 and TRBJ1-1, is NAGVMQNPRHLVRRRGQEARLRCSPMKGHSHVYWYRQLPEEGLKFMVYLQKENIIDESGMPKERFSAEFPKEGPSILRIQQVVRGDSAAYFCASSLSPRGYEAFFGQGTRLTVV.

This clonotype was seen at least ten times. The chain joins TRBV25-1 to TRBJ1-4; D is uncertain. The CDR3 spans 15 residues. Trimming shortened V by 2 bases and J by 8 bases, and 15 bases separated the two germline ends. The germline gives CDR1 MGHDK, CDR2 SYGVNS. CDR3 coding DNA: TGTGCCAGCAGTGAAAGTCCGGGGATCTACGAAAAACTGTTTTTT. This codes for CASSESPGIYEKLFF.

This clonotype was found many times. V usage is TRBV15 and J usage is TRBJ1-6; 9 bases match TRBD1. V trimming: 2 bases; J trimming: 10 bases; junction bases outside the gene matches: 3. Germline CDR1 and CDR2: LNHNV and YYDKDF (reference sequence). The CDR3 runs to 14 residues. The CDR3 DNA reads TGTGCCACCAGCAGATCCGGGACAGGGTCACCCCTCCACTTT. Its protein product is CATSRSGTGSPLHF.

At least ten counts were recorded for this clonotype. The genes are TRBV5-1 and TRBJ1-1; tentatively, D is TRBD1 (6 bases). The CDR3 spans 14 residues. Trimming shortened V by 4 bases and J by 5 bases, and 15 bases separated the two germline ends. Looked up from germline, CDR1 is SGHRS and CDR2 is YFSETQ. Here the CDR3 reads CASSVQGPPTEAFF. The CDR3 DNA sequence: TGCGCCAGCAGCGTACAGGGCCCGCCAACTGAAGCTTTCTTT.

There are many counts of this clonotype. This chain links TRBV12-3 or TRBV12-4 with TRBJ2-5, with 8 positions matching TRBD1. V was clipped by 3 bases and J by 5 bases; unmatched bases: 8. This CDR3 spans 15 amino acids. The DNA for the CDR3 is TGTGCCAGCAGTTTTGGGGACAGGACTGGGGAGACCCAGTACTTC. It encodes CASSFGDRTGETQYF.

This clonotype was counted at least ten times. The DNA for the CDR3 is TGCGCCAGCAGCTTGGAGCTAGCGGGGCCTCTGACCTACAATGAGCAGTTCTTC. Translated: CASSLELAGPLTYNEQFF. The rearrangement joins TRBV5-1 to TRBJ2-1; 9 positions match TRBD2. J lost 2 bases, V lost 0 bases, and 9 bases had no gene match. The CDR3 is made up of 18 amino acids. CDR1 is SGHRS, CDR2 YFSETQ, per germline. The full variable domain, with the rest looked up from reference TRBV5-1 and TRBJ2-1, is KAGVTQTPRYLIKTRGQQVTLSCSPISGHRSVSWYQQTPGQGLQFLFEYFSETQRNKGNFPGRFSGRQFSNSRSEMNVSTLELGDSALYLCASSLELAGPLTYNEQFFGPGTRLTVL.

Ten or more counts support this clonotype. V gene TRBV5-1 combines with J gene TRBJ2-2, with D perhaps matching TRBD1 or TRBD2 (5 bases each). Germline V CDR1 and CDR2: SGHRS, YFSETQ. V was cut by 2 bases and J by 0 bases, with 14 bases left in between. The CDR3 is made up of 17 amino acids. CDR3 nucleotides: TGCGCCAGCAGCTTAGACTCCGGGACGACGAACACCGGGGAGCTGTTTTTT. Protein: CASSLDSGTTNTGELFF.

This clonotype was recorded many times. The chain couples TRBV20-1 to TRBJ2-7, with unresolved D. The CDR3 has 14 amino acids. CDR1 and CDR2 from the germline V gene are DFQATT and SNEGSKA (reference sequence). The germline V and J ends were trimmed by 2 bases and 3 bases, with 14 bases remaining between them. The CDR3 spells CSARTRRVLYEQYF. The CDR3 DNA follows: TGCAGTGCTAGAACGCGACGGGTGCTCTACGAGCAGTACTTC.

This rearrangement joins TRBV7-3 to TRBJ1-1; D perhaps matches TRBD1 (6 bases). Per the germline V gene, CDR1 is SGHTA and CDR2 is FQGTGA. Trimming removed 1 base from V and 4 bases from J, with 13 bases in between. The CDR3 length is 15 residues. For the CDR3, the DNA is TGTGCCAGCAGCTTAAACGGGGGCGGGGGCACTGAAGCTTTCTTT. Translated: CASSLNGGGGTEAFF.

This clonotype was seen repeatedly, ten times or more. This rearrangement joins TRBV20-1 to TRBJ1-2, with D unclear. The germline V gene has CDR1 DFQATT and CDR2 SNEGSKA (reference sequence). The V and J ends lost 1 base and 0 bases respectively, with 12 bases between them. This CDR3 is 15 amino acids long. CDR3 residues: CSARVASLANYGYTF. The DNA for the CDR3 is TGCAGTGCTAGAGTAGCTTCCCTAGCTAACTATGGCTACACCTTC.

This clonotype was seen at least ten times. The V and J genes are TRBV20-1 and TRBJ2-7; perhaps TRBD1 as D (6 bases). V lost 4 bases and J lost 6, with 13 bases in between. The CDR3 extends over 12 amino acids. Germline V lookup: CDR1 DFQATT, CDR2 SNEGSKA (reference sequence). CDR3 protein: CSAIHMGAEQYF. The CDR3 DNA follows: TGCAGTGCTATCCACATGGGGGCCGAGCAGTACTTC.

The sample holds many counts of this clonotype. The chain employs TRBV11-1 and TRBJ1-6; 7 nucleotides match TRBD1. The CDR3 has 18 residues. The germline V gene has CDR1 SGHAT and CDR2 FQDESV (reference sequence). V was clipped by 4 bases and J by 6 bases; unmatched bases: 15. DNA for the CDR3: TGTGCCAGCAGCTCCGGGACAGCTTATAGAGGGAGTAATTCACCCCTCCACTTT. Encoded protein: CASSSGTAYRGSNSPLHF.

This clonotype was seen at least ten times. As DNA, the CDR3 is TGTGCCAGCAGCGCGGGGGATACGCAGTATTTT. Translation: CASSAGDTQYF. The gene calls are TRBV9 and TRBJ2-3, with TRBD2 as a possible D gene (5 bases). CDR1 and CDR2 from the germline V gene are SGDLS and YYNGEE. The germline V and J ends were trimmed by 3 bases and 6 bases, with 5 bases remaining between them. The CDR3 consists of 11 residues.

In this sample, this clonotype turned up a few times. This rearrangement joins TRBV28 to TRBJ2-5, with 9 positions matching TRBD2. Germline V gene sequence: CDR1 MDHEN, CDR2 SYDVKM. The ends lost 5 bases at V and 6 bases at J; junction bases unmatched: 16. The CDR3 covers 17 residues. CDR3 residues: CASSRRQGASGGKTQYF. CDR3 DNA sequence: TGTGCCAGCAGTCGAAGACAGGGAGCCAGCGGGGGGAAGACCCAGTACTTC.

This chain links TRBV11-1 with TRBJ2-2; D uncertain. Trimming removed 5 bases at V and 14 bases at J, with 18 bases between. This CDR3 has 13 amino acids. CDR1 and CDR2 from the germline V gene are SGHAT and FQDESV (reference sequence). CDR3 loop: CASSLKNTADLFF. In DNA, the CDR3 is TGTGCCAGCAGCCTAAAGAACACCGCGGACCTGTTTTTT.

This clonotype was seen many times. The chain links TRBV27 to TRBJ2-3, with a possible D match to TRBD2 (6 bases). The CDR3 runs 17 residues. The germline V gene encodes CDR1 MNHEY and CDR2 SMNVEV (reference sequence). The V gene lost 5 bases and the J gene lost 1 base, with 19 bases spanning the gap. The CDR3 loop is CASSTPLGGGGTDTQYF. The CDR3 DNA reads as TGTGCCAGCAGTACGCCCTTGGGAGGCGGCGGCACAGATACGCAGTATTTT.

This clonotype showed up many times. The chain has TRBV5-1 and TRBJ2-7, with 7 bases lining up with TRBD1. Germline CDR1 is SGHRS and CDR2 is YFSETQ. The ends lost 2 bases at V and 3 bases at J; junction bases unmatched: 8. The CDR3 runs 15 residues. The CDR3, as DNA: TGCGCCAGCAGCTTCTCCCCAGGACAGGTCTACGAGCAGTACTTC. It is translated as CASSFSPGQVYEQYF.

This clonotype was recorded at least ten times. The chain links TRBV5-1 to TRBJ2-1; D might be TRBD2 (6 bases). Trimming shortened V by 2 bases and J by 3 bases, and 15 bases separated the two germline ends. This CDR3 is 16 amino acids long. Germline V lookup: CDR1 SGHRS, CDR2 YFSETQ. Written as DNA, the CDR3 is TGCGCCAGCAGCTTATCCCCCACGGGGGTCTACAATGAGCAGTTCTTC. Translated: CASSLSPTGVYNEQFF.

Notes on this clonotype: An end of the junction does not agree with germline; a read error may underlie this. This chain links TRBV29-1 with TRBJ1-1; D is undetermined. Germline V gives CDR1 SQVTM, CDR2 ANQGSEA. The CDR3 has 10 residues. The CDR3 sequence: CSVEAGPLSF. The CDR3 DNA is TGCAGCGTTGAGGCCGGTCCCCTTTCCTTT.

There are a few counts of this clonotype. The chain carries TRBV20-1 and TRBJ1-4; 8 bases agree with TRBD1. The germline CDR1 and CDR2 sequences are DFQATT and SNEGSKA (reference sequence). The CDR3 is made up of 15 amino acids. The trim removed 0 bases at V and 2 bases at J, leaving 2 bases unmatched. The CDR3: CSARDRTGTNEKLFF. CDR3 nucleotide sequence: TGCAGTGCTAGAGATAGGACAGGGACTAATGAAAAACTGTTTTTT.

This clonotype was detected many times. V usage is TRBV5-1 and J usage is TRBJ2-5; D might be TRBD1 (5 bases). With 0 bases removed from V and 0 bases from J, the gap between germline ends came to 15 bases. Germline-derived CDR1 and CDR2 are SGHRS and YFSETQ. The CDR3 is 17 residues long. The CDR3 DNA sequence: TGCGCCAGCAGCTTGGCCCGGGCCAGGGCGTACCAAGAGACCCAGTACTTC. It encodes CASSLARARAYQETQYF. Full variable domain (outside the CDR3, taken from reference TRBV5-1 and TRBJ2-5): KAGVTQTPRYLIKTRGQQVTLSCSPISGHRSVSWYQQTPGQGLQFLFEYFSETQRNKGNFPGRFSGRQFSNSRSEMNVSTLELGDSALYLCASSLARARAYQETQYFGPGTRLLVL.

There are many counts of this clonotype. This rearrangement joins TRBV7-2 to TRBJ2-3; D is perhaps TRBD1 (6 bases). Germline V CDR1 and CDR2: SGHTA, FQGNSA. Trimming took off 1 base at V and 5 bases at J, with 10 bases between the two ends. CDR3 length: 14 residues. The CDR3 DNA reads TGTGCCAGCAGCTTAGTGGGGGCTATAGATACGCAGTATTTT. Translating gives CASSLVGAIDTQYF. Complete variable domain (other parts from reference TRBV7-2 and TRBJ2-3): GAGVSQSPSNKVTEKGKDVELRCDPISGHTALYWYRQSLGQGLEFLIYFQGNSAPDKSGLPSDRFSAERTGGSVSTLTIQRTQQEDSAVYLCASSLVGAIDTQYFGPGTRLTVL.

This clonotype has at least ten counts. The gene calls are TRBV20-1 and TRBJ1-6; TRBD1 matches 10 bases. With V trimmed by 2 bases and J by 8 bases, 6 bases remained unmatched. Per germline, CDR1 DFQATT and CDR2 SNEGSKA (reference sequence). This CDR3 has 15 amino acids. The CDR3 sequence: CSARRPGTGDSPLHF. The CDR3 bases are TGCAGTGCTAGACGACCCGGGACAGGGGATTCACCCCTCCACTTT.

This clonotype was found many times. The rearrangement joins TRBV20-1 to TRBJ1-1; 8 bases line up with TRBD1. The CDR3 extends over 14 amino acids. J gave up 0 bases and V 5 bases, and 5 bases lay outside the gene matches. The germline gives CDR1 DFQATT, CDR2 SNEGSKA (reference sequence). DNA of the CDR3: TGCAGTGCTGGGGACAGGCTCTTGAACACTGAAGCTTTCTTT. Its protein product is CSAGDRLLNTEAFF.

A few counts support this clonotype. The chain recombines TRBV9 with TRBJ2-3; D may be TRBD1 (5 bases). Per the germline V gene, CDR1 is SGDLS and CDR2 is YYNGEE. Trimming took off 4 bases at V and 4 bases at J, with 16 bases between the two ends. The CDR3 has 15 amino acids. CDR3 sequence reads: CASSLRRMGPDTQYF. The CDR3 DNA follows: TGTGCCAGCAGCTTGCGTAGGATGGGGCCAGATACGCAGTATTTT. Together with reference TRBV9 and TRBJ2-3, the CDR3 gives the full variable domain: DSGVTQTPKHLITATGQRVTLRCSPRSGDLSVYWYQQSLDQGLQFLIQYYNGEERAKGNILERFSAQQFPDLHSELNLSSLELGDSALYFCASSLRRMGPDTQYFGPGTRLTVL.

This clonotype was seen at least ten times. The CDR3 DNA follows: TGCAGTGCCGGACAGAATTATCAGCCCCAGCATTTT. Translation: CSAGQNYQPQHF. The genes are TRBV20-1 and TRBJ1-5, with a possible D match to TRBD1 (6 bases). This CDR3 region has 12 residues. Looked up from germline, CDR1 is DFQATT and CDR2 is SNEGSKA (reference sequence). Deletions cut 6 bases from V and 5 bases from J, with 11 bases between.

With regard to this clonotype: In this CDR3 the conserved last residue, phenylalanine or tryptophan, is missing, so a read error is likely. V gene TRBV29-1 combines with J gene TRBJ2-7; a weak D match, TRBD1 (6 bases). Trimming left V 4 bases short and J 5 bases short, with 12 bases between. The CDR3 is made up of 12 amino acids. The germline gives CDR1 SQVTM, CDR2 ANQGSEA. Written as DNA, the CDR3 is TGCAGCGTTGCGGGCAGGGGCAACGAGCAGTACTAC. Its protein is CSVAGRGNEQYY.

The sample holds many counts of this clonotype. The rearrangement joins TRBV5-1 to TRBJ2-3, with 8 positions matching TRBD2. The V gene's germline CDR1 is SGHRS and CDR2 YFSETQ. The CDR3 is 14 residues long. With V trimmed by 7 bases and J by 2 bases, 6 bases remained unmatched. The CDR3 DNA follows: TGCGCCAGCGCCCTAGCGGGCCACACAGATACGCAGTATTTT. Amino acid sequence: CASALAGHTDTQYF. Full variable domain (remainder filled in from reference TRBV5-1 and TRBJ2-3): KAGVTQTPRYLIKTRGQQVTLSCSPISGHRSVSWYQQTPGQGLQFLFEYFSETQRNKGNFPGRFSGRQFSNSRSEMNVSTLELGDSALYLCASALAGHTDTQYFGPGTRLTVL.

The chain uses TRBV18 and TRBJ2-2; D possibly corresponds to TRBD2 (5 bases). The germline CDR1 and CDR2 sequences are KGHSH and LQKENI. V lost 6 bases to trimming and J lost 5 bases, with 16 bases between them. There are 15 residues in the CDR3. The CDR3 loop is CASSPAGKRTGELFF. In DNA, the CDR3 is TGTGCCAGCTCCCCTGCGGGCAAAAGAACCGGGGAGCTGTTTTTT.